Listed below are T cell receptor beta chains from one sample, sequenced in a study of shared T cell receptors in the human thymus. Assay: immunoSEQ multiplex PCR; the TCRdb copy retains only in-frame clones and omits some. Of over 450,000 clones in the sample, around 78% are singletons; the top ten hold 0.013%. The same sample was also studied in work on human thymus T cells.

The specimen sequenced was thymocytes. The receptor set was obtained from a boy under two years old with a congenital heart defect. Both conserved end residues are part of each CDR3. D genes are given only for firm matches. The size entry is marked missing in some rows and otherwise reads once, few, many or a size class.

abundance	v_gene	d_gene	j_gene	CDR3nt	CDR3aa
.	TRBV18	.	TRBJ2-1	TGTGCCAGCTCACCACTAGCGCCCAATGAGCAGTTCTTC	CASSPLAPNEQFF
few	TRBV27	.	TRBJ2-7	TGTGCCAGCAGTTTATGGGCGGGTGACTCCTACGAGCAGTACTTC	CASSLWAGDSYEQYF
few	TRBV30	.	TRBJ1-2	TGTGCCTGGAGTGGCGGGGGTCACTATGGCTACACCTTC	CAWSGGGHYGYTF
.	TRBV2	TRBD1	TRBJ1-1	TGTGCCAGCACCCGACAAGATACTCGACAGGGAGGTAGAACTGAAGCTTTCTTT	CASTRQDTRQGGRTEAFF
.	TRBV18	.	TRBJ1-2	TGTGCCAGCTCACCACTAGGCGGGGATGGCTACACCTTC	CASSPLGGDGYTF
.	TRBV10-3	TRBD1	TRBJ1-1	TGTGCCACAGGACAGGGAAGCACTGAAGCTTTCTTT	CATGQGSTEAFF
.	TRBV27	TRBD1	TRBJ2-2	TGTGCCAGCAGTTCCCTGAACCGGGACAGGGTGGGGGAGCGGGACGACACCGGGGAGCTGTTTTTT	CASSSLNRDRVGERDDTGELFF
once	TRBV7-8	TRBD1	TRBJ1-2	TGTGCCAGCAGCATCCGGGACAGGGGTTTCTATGGCTACACCTTC	CASSIRDRGFYGYTF
.	TRBV2	TRBD1	TRBJ1-6	TGTGCCAGCAGTGAAGTGACAGGGCTTGATTCACCCCTCCACTTT	CASSEVTGLDSPLHF
.	TRBV5-1	.	TRBJ2-4	TGCGCCAGCAGTGGAGCGGACCTAGCCAAAAACATTCAGTACTTC	CASSGADLAKNIQYF
.	TRBV10-3	.	TRBJ2-1	TGTGCCATCAGTGAGTCTGTTAGAGAGTCCTACAATGAGCAGTTCTTC	CAISESVRESYNEQFF
.	TRBV28	TRBD1	TRBJ1-5	TGTGCCAGCAGTTTGATGGCAGGGGGCGCCCTTGTATGGCAGCCCCAGCATTTT	CASSLMAGGALVWQPQHF
.	TRBV7-2	.	TRBJ2-7	TGTGCCAGCAGTGCCCCCGGACAGAACCCCCACGAGCAGTACTTC	CASSAPGQNPHEQYF
few	TRBV4-2	.	TRBJ2-5	TGTGCCAGCAGCCAAGATATACGGGGGAGTCCTGGTGAGACCCAGTACTTC	CASSQDIRGSPGETQYF
once	TRBV11-3	TRBD2	TRBJ2-3	TGTGCCAGCAGCCCGCCTCTCGGGGCGGGAGGGCCAGATACGCAGTATTTT	CASSPPLGAGGPDTQYF
once	TRBV27	TRBD1	TRBJ1-5	TGTGCCAGCACCAAGGACAGGGGGCTACAGGGCAATCAGCCCCAGCATTTT	CASTKDRGLQGNQPQHF
.	TRBV4-1	TRBD2	TRBJ2-1	TGCGCCAGCAGCCCAGCCAGGCGGGAGGAGCTCCATGAGCAGTTCTTC	CASSPARREELHEQFF
.	TRBV15	TRBD2	TRBJ2-7	TGTGCCACCAGCAGAGGCCCGCTGTTTTTGAGGGAGGGTACCTACGAGCAGTACTTC	CATSRGPLFLREGTYEQYF
few	TRBV27	.	TRBJ2-7	TGTGCCAGCAGGGGGCAGATCTTCTACGAGCAGTACTTC	CASRGQIFYEQYF
.	TRBV4-3	TRBD1	TRBJ2-7	TGCGCCAGCAGCCCGGGGACAGCCACCTACGAGCAGTACTTC	CASSPGTATYEQYF
.	TRBV11-2	TRBD2	TRBJ2-3	TGTGCCAGCAGCTTCCTATTAGCGGGACCCACAGATACGCAGTATTTT	CASSFLLAGPTDTQYF
.	TRBV7-3	TRBD2	TRBJ2-3	TGTGCCAGCAGCTTAGTGGGGTCTAGCGGGAGAAAAGATACGCAGTATTTT	CASSLVGSSGRKDTQYF
.	TRBV10-2	TRBD2	TRBJ2-1	TGCGCCAGCAGTGAAATTCCTAGCGGGACCGGGACGTCGTACATTTGCTCCTACAATGAGCAGTTCTTC	CASSEIPSGTGTSYICSYNEQFF
.	TRBV20-1	.	TRBJ2-7	TGCAGTGCTAGTTCCCTTGACGAGCAGTACTTC	CSASSLDEQYF
.	TRBV13	TRBD1	TRBJ2-7	TGTGCCAGCAGCCTCGACAGGGTCCCCTACGAGCAGTACTTC	CASSLDRVPYEQYF
.	TRBV6-5	.	TRBJ1-2	TGTGCCAGCAGTTACTCCGGACAGCCGTATGGCTACACCTTC	CASSYSGQPYGYTF
.	TRBV27	TRBD2	TRBJ2-6	TGTGCCAGCAGCCATAACGGGGGGGCCCACTCTGGGGCCAACGTCCTGACTTTC	CASSHNGGAHSGANVLTF
.	TRBV28	.	TRBJ1-4	TGTGCCAGTCGTGACCGTCCCCAGGATGAAAAACTGTTTTTT	CASRDRPQDEKLFF
.	TRBV5-1	.	TRBJ1-1	TGCGCCAGCAGCCACACAGGGAGTGGCACTGAAGCTTTCTTT	CASSHTGSGTEAFF
.	TRBV9	TRBD2	TRBJ2-7	TGTGCCAGCAGCGTAGAAGCGGGAGGGTCCTACGAGCAGTACTTC	CASSVEAGGSYEQYF
.	TRBV4-2	.	TRBJ2-5	TGTGCCAGCACGGGATCGGGGGAGACCCAGTACTTC	CASTGSGETQYF